This T cell receptor beta chain was identified during a study of blood T cells in healthy people across ages. Concerning this clonotype: Its antigen is not known.

Then a second PCR, running about 7 to 11 cycles, was carried out with a sample-barcoded 5' primer and a J-beta primer mix. TCRdb itself ran the 5' RACE reads through MiXCR, one entry per CDR3 protein. The sample contains 870,000 or so distinct CDR3 sequences, around 28% of which appear only once. J was trimmed by 0 bases and V by 1 base; bases with no gene match: 1. CDR3 size: 15 residues. Germline lookup yields CDR1 SGHTA and CDR2 FQGNSA. Overall study findings and caveats: It was found that TCR beta diversity correlated strongly with the percentage of naive T cells. As age increased, TCR beta diversity per million T cells fell in a roughly linear fashion. Diversity was higher, and naive CD4+ cells more numerous, in long-lived donors than in aged donors.

The sequence derives from a woman older than 75 in good health. The source material was blood. The chain combines TRBV7-2 with TRBJ2-5, with 8 bases aligning to TRBD2. This chain's CDR3 is CASSLVSGDQETQYF. The CDR3 DNA sequence: TGTGCCAGCAGCTTAGTTAGCGGGGACCAAGAGACCCAGTACTTC.